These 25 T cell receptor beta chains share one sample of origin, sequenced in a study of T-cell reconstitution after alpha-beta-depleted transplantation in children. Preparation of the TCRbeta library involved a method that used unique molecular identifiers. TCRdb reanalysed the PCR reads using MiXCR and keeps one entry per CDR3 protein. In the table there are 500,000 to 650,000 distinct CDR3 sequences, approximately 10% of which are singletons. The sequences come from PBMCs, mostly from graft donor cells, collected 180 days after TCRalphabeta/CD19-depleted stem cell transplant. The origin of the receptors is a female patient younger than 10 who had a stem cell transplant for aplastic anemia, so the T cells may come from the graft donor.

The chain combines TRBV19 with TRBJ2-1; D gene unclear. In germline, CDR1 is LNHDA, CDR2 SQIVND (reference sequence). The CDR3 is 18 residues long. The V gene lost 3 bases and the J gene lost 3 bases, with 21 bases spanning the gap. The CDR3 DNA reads TGTGCCAGTAGTATCAAGGTCCTGACGATCCCTCTCTACAATGAGCAGTTCTTC. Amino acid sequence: CASSIKVLTIPLYNEQFF.

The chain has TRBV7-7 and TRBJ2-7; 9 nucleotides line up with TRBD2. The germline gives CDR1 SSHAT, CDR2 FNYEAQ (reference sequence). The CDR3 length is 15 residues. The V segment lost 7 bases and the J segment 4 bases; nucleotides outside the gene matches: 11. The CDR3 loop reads CASKLLAGVGYEQYF. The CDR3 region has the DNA TGTGCCAGCAAGCTCTTAGCGGGAGTGGGGTACGAGCAGTACTTC.

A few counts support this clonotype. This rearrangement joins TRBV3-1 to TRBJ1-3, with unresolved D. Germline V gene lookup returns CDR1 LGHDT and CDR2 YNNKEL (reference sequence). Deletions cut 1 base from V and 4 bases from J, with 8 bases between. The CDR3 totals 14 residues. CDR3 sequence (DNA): TGTGCCAGCAGCCAAGCGACGCAGGGAAACACCATATATTTT. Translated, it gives CASSQATQGNTIYF.

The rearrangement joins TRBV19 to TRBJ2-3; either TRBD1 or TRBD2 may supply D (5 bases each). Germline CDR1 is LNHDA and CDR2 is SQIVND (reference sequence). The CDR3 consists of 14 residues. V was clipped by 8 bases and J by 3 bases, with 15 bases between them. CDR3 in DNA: TGTGCCAGTCGGTCGTCCGGGACGACAGATACGCAGTATTTT. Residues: CASRSSGTTDTQYF.

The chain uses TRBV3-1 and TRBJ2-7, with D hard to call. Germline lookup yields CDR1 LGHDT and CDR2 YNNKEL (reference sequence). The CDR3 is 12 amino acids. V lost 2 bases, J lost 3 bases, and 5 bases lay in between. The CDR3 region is CASSQSRYEQYF. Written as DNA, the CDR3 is TGTGCCAGCAGCCAAAGCCGCTACGAGCAGTACTTC.

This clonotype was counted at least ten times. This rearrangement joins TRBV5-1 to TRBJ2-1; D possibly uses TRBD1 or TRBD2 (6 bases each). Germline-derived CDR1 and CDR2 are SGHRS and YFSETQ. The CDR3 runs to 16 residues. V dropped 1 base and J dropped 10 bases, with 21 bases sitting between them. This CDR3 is CASSLRDEGGLREQFF. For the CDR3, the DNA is TGCGCCAGCAGCTTGAGGGACGAAGGGGGGTTGAGGGAGCAGTTCTTC.

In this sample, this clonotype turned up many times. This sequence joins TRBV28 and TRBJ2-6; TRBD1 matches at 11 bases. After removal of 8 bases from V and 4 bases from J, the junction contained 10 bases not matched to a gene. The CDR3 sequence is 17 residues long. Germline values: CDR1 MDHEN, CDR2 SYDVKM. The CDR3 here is CASDNGQGAPGANVLTF. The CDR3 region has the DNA TGTGCCAGCGACAATGGACAGGGGGCGCCCGGGGCCAACGTCCTGACTTTC.

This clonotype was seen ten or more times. The DNA for the CDR3 is TGCAGCGCTGGGGGGGGATGGCAGGGGGCGGGCAACACTGAAGCTTTCTTT. Translated: CSAGGGWQGAGNTEAFF. The chain couples TRBV29-1 to TRBJ1-1; TRBD1 matches at 8 bases. Trimming removed 7 bases from V and 2 bases from J; junction bases left unmatched: 18. The CDR3 runs to 17 residues. The V gene's germline CDR1 is SQVTM and CDR2 ANQGSEA.

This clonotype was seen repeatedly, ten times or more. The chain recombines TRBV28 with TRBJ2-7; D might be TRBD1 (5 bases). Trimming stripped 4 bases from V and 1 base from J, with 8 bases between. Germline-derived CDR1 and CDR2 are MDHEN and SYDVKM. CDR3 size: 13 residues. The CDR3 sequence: CASSWGRSYEQYV. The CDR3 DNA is TGTGCCAGCAGTTGGGGCAGGTCCTACGAGCAGTACGTC.

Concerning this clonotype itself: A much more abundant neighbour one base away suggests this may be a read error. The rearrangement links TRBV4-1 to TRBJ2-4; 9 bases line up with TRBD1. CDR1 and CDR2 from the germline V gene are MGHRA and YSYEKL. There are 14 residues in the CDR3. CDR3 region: CASSHPGQGNTQYF. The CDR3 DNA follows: TGCGCCAGCAGCCATCCGGGACAGGGAAACACTCAGTACTTC.

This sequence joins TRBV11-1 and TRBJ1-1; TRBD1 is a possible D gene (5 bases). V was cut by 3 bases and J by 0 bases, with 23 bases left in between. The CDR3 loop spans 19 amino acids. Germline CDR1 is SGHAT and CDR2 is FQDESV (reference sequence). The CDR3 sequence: CASSFSPGYVGNLNTEAFF. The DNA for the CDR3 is TGTGCCAGCAGCTTCTCCCCAGGGTATGTGGGTAACCTGAACACTGAAGCTTTCTTT.

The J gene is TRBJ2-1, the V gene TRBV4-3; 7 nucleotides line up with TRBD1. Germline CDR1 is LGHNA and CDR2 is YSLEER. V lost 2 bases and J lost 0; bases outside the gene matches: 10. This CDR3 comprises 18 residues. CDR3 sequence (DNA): TGCGCCAGCAGCCAACCGAAGGGGACAGATAACTCCTACAATGAGCAGTTCTTC. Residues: CASSQPKGTDNSYNEQFF.

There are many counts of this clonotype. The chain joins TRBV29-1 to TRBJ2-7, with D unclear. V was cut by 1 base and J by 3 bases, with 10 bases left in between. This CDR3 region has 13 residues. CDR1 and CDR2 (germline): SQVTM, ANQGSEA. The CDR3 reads CSVEVTQDYEQYF. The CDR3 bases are TGCAGCGTTGAAGTCACGCAAGACTACGAGCAGTACTTC.

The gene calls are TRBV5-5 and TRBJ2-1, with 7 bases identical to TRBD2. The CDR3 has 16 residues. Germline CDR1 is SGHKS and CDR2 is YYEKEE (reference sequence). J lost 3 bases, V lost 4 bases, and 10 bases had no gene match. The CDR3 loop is CASSPLAVGFYNEQFF. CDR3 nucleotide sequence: TGTGCCAGCAGCCCCCTAGCGGTAGGGTTCTACAATGAGCAGTTCTTC. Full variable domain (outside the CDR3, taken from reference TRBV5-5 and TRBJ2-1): DAGVTQSPTHLIKTRGQQVTLRCSPISGHKSVSWYQQVLGQGPQFIFQYYEKEERGRGNFPDRFSARQFPNYSSELNVNALLLGDSALYLCASSPLAVGFYNEQFFGPGTRLTVL.

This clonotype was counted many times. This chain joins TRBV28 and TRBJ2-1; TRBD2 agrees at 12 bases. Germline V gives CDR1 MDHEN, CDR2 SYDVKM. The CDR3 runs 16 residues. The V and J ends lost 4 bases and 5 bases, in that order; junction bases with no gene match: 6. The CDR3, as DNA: TGTGCCAGCAGTTCTGGGGGACTAGCGGGCAACAATGAGCAGTTCTTC. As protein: CASSSGGLAGNNEQFF.

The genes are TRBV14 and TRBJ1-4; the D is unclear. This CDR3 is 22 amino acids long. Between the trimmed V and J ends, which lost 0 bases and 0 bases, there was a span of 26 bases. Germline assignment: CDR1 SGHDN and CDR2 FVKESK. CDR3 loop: CASSQEVPVGFRLYATNEKLFF. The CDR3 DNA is TGTGCCAGCAGCCAAGAAGTTCCGGTGGGATTTCGTCTTTATGCAACTAATGAAAAACTGTTTTTT.

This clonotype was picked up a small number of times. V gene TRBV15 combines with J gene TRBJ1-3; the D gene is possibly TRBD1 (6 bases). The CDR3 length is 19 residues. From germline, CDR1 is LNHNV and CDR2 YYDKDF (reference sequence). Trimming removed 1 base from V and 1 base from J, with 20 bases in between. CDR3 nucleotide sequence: TGTGCCACCAGCAGAGGGCCCATCCTAGGGGGTCCGTCTGGAAACACCATATATTTT. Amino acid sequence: CATSRGPILGGPSGNTIYF.

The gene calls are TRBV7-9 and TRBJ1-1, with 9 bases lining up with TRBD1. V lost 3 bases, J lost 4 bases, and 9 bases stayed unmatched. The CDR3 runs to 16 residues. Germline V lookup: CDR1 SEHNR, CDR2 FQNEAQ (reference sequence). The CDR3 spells CASSFGSRQGGTEAFF. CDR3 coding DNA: TGTGCCAGCAGCTTCGGCTCGCGACAGGGGGGCACTGAAGCTTTCTTT.

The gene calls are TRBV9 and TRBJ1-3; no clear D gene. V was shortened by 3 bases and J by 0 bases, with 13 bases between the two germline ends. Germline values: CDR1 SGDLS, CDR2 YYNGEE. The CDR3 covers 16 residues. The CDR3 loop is CASSGSRRDSGNTIYF. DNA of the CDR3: TGTGCCAGCAGCGGGTCGCGCCGAGACTCTGGAAACACCATATATTTT.

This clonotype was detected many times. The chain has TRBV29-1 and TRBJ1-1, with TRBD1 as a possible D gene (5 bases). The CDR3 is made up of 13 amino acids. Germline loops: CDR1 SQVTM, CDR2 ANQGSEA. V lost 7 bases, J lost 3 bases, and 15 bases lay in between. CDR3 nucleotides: TGCAGCGCGAGGATGACAGACTACACTGAAGCTTTCTTT. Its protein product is CSARMTDYTEAFF. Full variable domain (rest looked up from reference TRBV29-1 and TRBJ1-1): SAVISQKPSRDICQRGTSLTIQCQVDSQVTMMFWYRQQPGQSLTLIATANQGSEATYESGFVIDKFPISRPNLTFSTLTVSNMSPEDSSIYLCSARMTDYTEAFFGQGTRLTVV.

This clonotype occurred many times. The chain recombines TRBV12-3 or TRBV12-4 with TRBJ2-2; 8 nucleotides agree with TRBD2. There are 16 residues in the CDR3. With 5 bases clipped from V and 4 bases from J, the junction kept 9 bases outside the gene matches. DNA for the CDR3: TGTGCCAGCAGTCCGTTAGCGGGAACGGGCACCGGGGAGCTGTTTTTT. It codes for CASSPLAGTGTGELFF.

This CDR3 is CASIRTGPEAFF. For the CDR3, the DNA is TGTGCCAGCATCAGGACGGGTCCTGAAGCTTTCTTT. The chain recombines TRBV6-6 with TRBJ1-1, with unresolved D. Germline assignment: CDR1 MNHNY and CDR2 SVGAGI (reference sequence). The CDR3 has 12 residues. V was shortened by 7 bases and J by 6 bases, with 12 bases between the two germline ends.

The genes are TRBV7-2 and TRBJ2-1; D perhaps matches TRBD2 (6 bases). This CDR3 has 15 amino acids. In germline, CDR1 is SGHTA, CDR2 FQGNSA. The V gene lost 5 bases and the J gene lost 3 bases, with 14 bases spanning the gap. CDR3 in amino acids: CASSIHGSFYNEQFF. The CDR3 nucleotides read TGTGCCAGCAGCATCCACGGGAGTTTCTACAATGAGCAGTTCTTC.

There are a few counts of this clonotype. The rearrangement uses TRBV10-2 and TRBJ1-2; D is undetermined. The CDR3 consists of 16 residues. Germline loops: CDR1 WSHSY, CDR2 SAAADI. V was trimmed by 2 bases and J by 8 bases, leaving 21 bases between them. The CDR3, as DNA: TGCGCCAGCAGTGAGAGGGCAGACGGGCGCGTAGGAGGCTACACCTTC. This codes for CASSERADGRVGGYTF.

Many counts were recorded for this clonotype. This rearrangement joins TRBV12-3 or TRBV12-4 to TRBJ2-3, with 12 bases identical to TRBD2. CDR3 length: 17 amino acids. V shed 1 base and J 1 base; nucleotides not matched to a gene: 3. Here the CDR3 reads CASSLGLAGDRTDTQYF. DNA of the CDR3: TGTGCCAGCAGTTTAGGACTAGCGGGAGATCGCACAGATACGCAGTATTTT.